The TCR beta chain described here comes from a study of shared clonotypes between healthy human individuals. V was clipped by 1 base and J by 8 bases; unmatched bases: 4. The CDR3 consists of 14 residues. Germline V CDR1 and CDR2: LNHNV, YYDKDF (reference sequence). With regard to this clone: Its specificity is unknown.

General study results and limits: Generation probabilities of non-shared clonotypes were lower (relative to those shared by all four donors).

There were only Caucasian adults among the donors, and all lived in Nashville, Tennessee. Genomic DNA from each subset was divided evenly over several immunoSEQ plates. Method: immunoSEQ multiplex PCR; TCRdb's copy keeps in-frame clones and lacks some. This sample has some 2.3 million clones, with over 90% found just once. The TCR sequence derives from a man aged 18 to 29 in good health. Some clones in this sample may be carry-over from other donors' samples. Sequencing was done on a sample of naive CD4+ T cells from PBMCs. Subset: CD45RA+ positively selected. The chain couples TRBV15 to TRBJ1-4; 7 bases fit TRBD1. The CDR3: CATSRGQGEEKLFF. CDR3 sequence (DNA): TGTGCCACCAGCAGAGGACAGGGTGAGGAAAAACTGTTTTTT.